This T cell receptor (beta chain) appears in the sequencing data of a study of CD8+CD57+ T cells in acquired aplastic anemia. Study in general: Sorted CD4+ and CD8+ cells yielded DNA averaging approximately 3.5 ug.

Germline CDR1 is LNHNV and CDR2 is YYDKDF (reference sequence). The CDR3 sequence is 16 residues long. The V end lost 0 bases, the J end lost 0 bases, and 11 bases lay between the germline ends. Genomic DNA acted as the template from which TCR beta VDJ combination and CDR3 sequence profiling were carried out. Each CDR3 protein gets one entry after TCRdb re-called the reads with MiXCR. The data hold 150,000 to 200,000 distinct CDR3 sequences, with less than 60% observed a single time. Points from the study as a whole: Patients and healthy controls showed no significant CD8+ Simpson's diversity difference. The study identified around 28 CD8+ CDR3 sequences shared by patients and controls.

This clonotype came up a few times. Its cognate antigen is unknown. By flow cytometry, patients selected for sequencing had shown an expansion of CD8+CD57+ cells. Severe acquired aplastic anemia was diagnosed in all patients. Sequenced material: sorted CD4+, CD8+, or CD8+CD57+ T cells (not recorded which) from PBMCs. The rearrangement uses TRBV15 and TRBJ1-2, with no clear D. This receptor was obtained from a human donor with aplastic anemia. The CDR3, as DNA: TGTGCCACCAGCAGAGAATTGGGGATAGCTAACTATGGCTACACCTTC. It codes for CATSRELGIANYGYTF.